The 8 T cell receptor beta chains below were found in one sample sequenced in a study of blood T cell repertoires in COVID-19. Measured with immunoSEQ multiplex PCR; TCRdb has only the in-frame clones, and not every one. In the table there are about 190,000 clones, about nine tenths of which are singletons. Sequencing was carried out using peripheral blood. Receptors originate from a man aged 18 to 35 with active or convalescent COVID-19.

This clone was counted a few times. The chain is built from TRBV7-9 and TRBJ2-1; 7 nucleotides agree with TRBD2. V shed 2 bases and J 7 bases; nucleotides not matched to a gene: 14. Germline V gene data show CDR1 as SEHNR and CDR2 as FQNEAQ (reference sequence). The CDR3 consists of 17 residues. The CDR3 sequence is CASSLWSGVLADNEQFF. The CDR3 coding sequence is TGTGCCAGCAGCTTATGGTCGGGGGTGCTAGCGGATAATGAGCAGTTCTTC.

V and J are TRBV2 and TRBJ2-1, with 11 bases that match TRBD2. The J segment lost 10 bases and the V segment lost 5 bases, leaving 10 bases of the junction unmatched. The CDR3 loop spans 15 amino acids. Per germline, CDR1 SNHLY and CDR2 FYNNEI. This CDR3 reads CASSRTSGPMGEQFF. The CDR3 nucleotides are TGTGCCAGCAGTCGGACTAGCGGGCCGATGGGGGAGCAGTTCTTC.

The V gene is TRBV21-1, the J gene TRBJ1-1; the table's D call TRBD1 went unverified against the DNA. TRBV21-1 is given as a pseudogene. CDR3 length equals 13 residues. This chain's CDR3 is CASSKGGDREPFF. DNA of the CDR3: TGTGCCAGCAGCAAAGGGGGAGACAGGGAACCTTTCTTT.

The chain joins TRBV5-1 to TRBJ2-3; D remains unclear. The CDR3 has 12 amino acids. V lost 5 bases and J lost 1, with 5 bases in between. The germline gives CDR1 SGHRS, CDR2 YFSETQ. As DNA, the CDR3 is TGCGCCAGCAGTCGGGGCACAGATACGCAGTATTTT. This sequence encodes CASSRGTDTQYF.

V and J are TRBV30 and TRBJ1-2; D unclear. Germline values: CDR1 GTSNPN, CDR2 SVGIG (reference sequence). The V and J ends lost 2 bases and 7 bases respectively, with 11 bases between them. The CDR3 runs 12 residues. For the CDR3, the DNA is TGTGCCTGGAGTAGTACAGCGGCTGGCTACACCTTC. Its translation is CAWSSTAAGYTF.

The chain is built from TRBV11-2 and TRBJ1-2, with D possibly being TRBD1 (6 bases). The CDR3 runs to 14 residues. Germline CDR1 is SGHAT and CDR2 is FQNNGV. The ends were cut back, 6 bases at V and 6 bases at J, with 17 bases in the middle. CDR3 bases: TGTGCCAGCAGTCATCGGACAGTCCAGCATGGCTACACCTTC. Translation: CASSHRTVQHGYTF.

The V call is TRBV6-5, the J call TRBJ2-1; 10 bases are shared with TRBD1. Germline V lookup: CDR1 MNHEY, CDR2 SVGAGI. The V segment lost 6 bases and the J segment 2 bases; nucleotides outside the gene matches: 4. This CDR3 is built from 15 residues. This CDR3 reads CASSLGQGTYNEQFF. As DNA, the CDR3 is TGTGCCAGCAGCCTGGGACAGGGGACCTACAATGAGCAGTTCTTC.

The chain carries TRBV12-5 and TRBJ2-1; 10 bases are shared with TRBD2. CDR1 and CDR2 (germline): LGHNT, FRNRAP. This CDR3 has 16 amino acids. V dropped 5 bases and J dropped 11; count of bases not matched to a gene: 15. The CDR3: CASGPQGLADNGKQFF. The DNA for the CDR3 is TGTGCTAGTGGTCCTCAAGGACTAGCGGACAACGGGAAGCAGTTCTTC.